This T cell receptor (beta chain) was recovered during a study of T cell repertoires in cytomegalovirus infection. V lost 7 bases and J 0 bases, leaving 16 bases between the germline ends. The CDR3 covers 17 residues. Germline CDR1 reads MNHEY; CDR2 reads SMNVEV (reference sequence). As for this clonotype: What it binds is not known.

TCRdb reprocessed the reads via MiXCR and lists one record per CDR3 protein. The sample comprises roughly 170,000 distinct CDR3 sequences, 20% to 25% of which are singletons, and roughly 25% rests with the top ten. The receptor was isolated from a human donor in good health (CMV status not recorded). Some clones in this sample may be carry-over from other donors' samples. The rearrangement joins TRBV27 to TRBJ1-6, with D possibly being TRBD1 (5 bases). The sequencing here drew on CD8+ T cells from cultured PBMCs, taken from culture after CMV antigen stimulation. The CDR3 nucleotides read TGTGCCAGCATCAACGTCGGGGGGAGCTCCTATAATTCACCCCTCCACTTT. It yields the protein CASINVGGSSYNSPLHF.